The 3 T cell receptor beta chains below come from one sample, sequenced in a study of technical replicates of blood from a handful of donors. Sequencing was performed with immunoSEQ multiplex PCR; in TCRdb, only in-frame clones are kept and a portion is missing. In the table there are some 77,000 clones, roughly 85% of which are singletons. Sequencing was done on a sample of PBMCs. The receptors here all came from a human donor in good health. Some clones in this sample may be carry-over from other donors' samples.

The chain has TRBV4-2 and TRBJ1-4; 11 bases are shared with TRBD1. CDR1 and CDR2 from the germline V gene are LGHNA and YNFKEQ. Trimming at V came to 1 base and at J to 8 bases, leaving 3 bases not matched to a gene. The CDR3 is made up of 15 amino acids. DNA for the CDR3: TGTGCCAGCAGCCAAGCCGGGACAGGGGGGGAAAAACTGTTTTTT. It yields the protein CASSQAGTGGEKLFF.

This chain links TRBV7-2 with TRBJ2-7; 13 positions agree with TRBD2. With V trimmed by 4 bases and J by 3 bases, 9 bases remained unmatched. Germline CDR1 reads SGHTA; CDR2 reads FQGNSA. The CDR3 totals 17 residues. This CDR3 reads CASSSPTSGGARYEQYF. CDR3 sequence (DNA): TGTGCCAGCAGCTCGCCTACTAGCGGGGGGGCTCGCTACGAGCAGTACTTC.

The chain links TRBV7-9 to TRBJ2-3, with D possibly matching TRBD2 (6 bases). CDR3 length: 15 residues. The V and J ends lost 6 bases and 4 bases respectively, with 17 bases between them. The germline CDR1 and CDR2 sequences are SEHNR and FQNEAQ (reference sequence). In nucleotides, the CDR3 is TGTGCCAGCAGTTCAAGACTAGGAGAGGCAGATACGCAGTATTTT. Protein product: CASSSRLGEADTQYF. The full variable domain, completed using reference TRBV7-9 and TRBJ2-3, is DTGVSQNPRHKITKRGQNVTFRCDPISEHNRLYWYRQTLGQGPEFLTYFQNEAQLEKSRLLSDRFSAERPKGSFSTLEIQRTEQGDSAMYLCASSSRLGEADTQYFGPGTRLTVL.